Listed below are T cell receptor beta chains from one sample, sequenced in a study of T cell responses to AZD1222 COVID-19 vaccine. Assay: immunoSEQ multiplex PCR; the TCRdb copy retains only in-frame clones and omits some. In the table there are 95,000 to 150,000 clones, 87% of which are singletons. The sequences come from peripheral blood, collected on day 0 of AZD1222 vaccination. The source of these receptors is an adult in good health. Each CDR3 is given with its conserved first and last residue. A D gene is named only where the DNA matches it firmly. Where a row states a size, it is once, few, many or the class of an expanded clone; other rows omit it.

V gene: TRBV7-2; J gene: TRBJ2-1; D gene: -; clone size: -; CDR3 DNA: TGTGCCAGCAGCTTAGGGCGGAGGGGGTCCTACAATGAGCAGTTCTTC; CDR3 protein: CASSLGRRGSYNEQFF
V gene: TRBV27; J gene: TRBJ2-1; D gene: TRBD2; clone size: -; CDR3 DNA: TGTGCCAGCAGTAGTAGCGGGAGCCCCTACAATGAGCAGTTCTTC; CDR3 protein: CASSSSGSPYNEQFF
V gene: TRBV12-1; J gene: TRBJ1-2; D gene: -; clone size: -; CDR3 DNA: TGTGCCAGCAGCTTAAGGGAGGTAGCTGCCTATGGCTACACCTTC; CDR3 protein: CASSLREVAAYGYTF
V gene: TRBV6-4; J gene: TRBJ2-2; D gene: -; clone size: -; CDR3 DNA: TGTGCCAGCAGTGACGCAGGGTCCACCGGGGAGCTGTTTTTT; CDR3 protein: CASSDAGSTGELFF
V gene: TRBV28; J gene: TRBJ2-7; D gene: -; clone size: -; CDR3 DNA: TGTGCCAGCAGCCGAAGAGGTGTCGCGTACTTC; CDR3 protein: CASSRRGVAYF
V gene: TRBV6-1; J gene: TRBJ2-4; D gene: -; clone size: -; CDR3 DNA: TGTGCCAGCAGTGTCAGGGGCGATCTAGCCAAAAACATTCAGTACTTC; CDR3 protein: CASSVRGDLAKNIQYF
V gene: TRBV12-3/TRBV12-4; J gene: TRBJ2-7; D gene: -; clone size: -; CDR3 DNA: TGTGCCAGCAGTTTCAGGGGATACGAGCAGTACTTC; CDR3 protein: CASSFRGYEQYF
V gene: TRBV7-2; J gene: TRBJ2-5; D gene: -; clone size: -; CDR3 DNA: TGTGCCAGCAGCTCTCGGACTCCTAGGAAGGAGACCCAGTACTTC; CDR3 protein: CASSSRTPRKETQYF
V gene: TRBV29-1; J gene: TRBJ1-1; D gene: -; clone size: once; CDR3 DNA: TGCAGCGTCGTTGACGGGAGGAACACTGAAGCTTTCTTT; CDR3 protein: CSVVDGRNTEAFF
V gene: TRBV30; J gene: TRBJ1-5; D gene: TRBD1; clone size: -; CDR3 DNA: TGTGCCTGGTCACGGGGAACAGGGGGCCTATATAGCAATCAGCCCCAGCATTTT; CDR3 protein: CAWSRGTGGLYSNQPQHF
V gene: TRBV7-2; J gene: TRBJ1-5; D gene: TRBD1; clone size: -; CDR3 DNA: TGTGCCAGCAGCTTAGATTCAGAGGGGGCTAGGACAGGGAATCAGCCCCAGCATTTT; CDR3 protein: CASSLDSEGARTGNQPQHF
V gene: TRBV11-2; J gene: TRBJ2-3; D gene: -; clone size: once; CDR3 DNA: TGTGCCAGCAGCTTAAGTGGGGGGGCAGGTACGCAGTATTTT; CDR3 protein: CASSLSGGAGTQYF
V gene: TRBV28; J gene: TRBJ2-2; D gene: -; clone size: once; CDR3 DNA: TGTGCCAGCAGTCACCTGACTGGAAACACCGGGGAGCTGTTTTTT; CDR3 protein: CASSHLTGNTGELFF
V gene: TRBV3-1/TRBV3-2; J gene: TRBJ2-7; D gene: -; clone size: -; CDR3 DNA: TGTGCCAGCGCCCCGACCACGGGCGAGCAGTACTTC; CDR3 protein: CASAPTTGEQYF
V gene: TRBV7-5; J gene: TRBJ1-4; D gene: -; clone size: -; CDR3 DNA: TGTGCCAGAAGCGCAGGAGGGGGCAATGAAAAACTGTTTTTT; CDR3 protein: CARSAGGGNEKLFF
V gene: TRBV30; J gene: TRBJ2-7; D gene: -; clone size: -; CDR3 DNA: TGTGCCTGGAGACGCCAAACCGGGCTCTACGAGCAGTACTTC; CDR3 protein: CAWRRQTGLYEQYF
V gene: TRBV27; J gene: TRBJ1-3; D gene: -; clone size: -; CDR3 DNA: TGTGCCAGCAGCGCCGGGTATGGAAACACCATATATTTT; CDR3 protein: CASSAGYGNTIYF
V gene: TRBV7-9; J gene: TRBJ2-7; D gene: -; clone size: once; CDR3 DNA: TGTGCCAGCAACCTCGGGCAGTACGAGCAGTACTTC; CDR3 protein: CASNLGQYEQYF
V gene: TRBV10-2; J gene: TRBJ1-4; D gene: -; clone size: once; CDR3 DNA: TGCGCCAGCAACTTACAGGGACCTAATGAAAAACTGTTTTTT; CDR3 protein: CASNLQGPNEKLFF
V gene: TRBV2; J gene: TRBJ1-5; D gene: -; clone size: -; CDR3 DNA: TGTGCCAGCAGTGAGGAGGCCACGGGCCAGCCCCAGCATTTT; CDR3 protein: CASSEEATGQPQHF
V gene: TRBV4-1; J gene: TRBJ2-5; D gene: -; clone size: -; CDR3 DNA: TGCGCCAGCAGCCAAGATTGGGCCCCTCGAGAGACCCAGTACTTC; CDR3 protein: CASSQDWAPRETQYF
V gene: TRBV27; J gene: TRBJ1-6; D gene: TRBD1; clone size: -; CDR3 DNA: TGTGCCAGCAGATCTAGACAGGGACTGGAGGATTCACCCCTCCACTTT; CDR3 protein: CASRSRQGLEDSPLHF
V gene: TRBV5-4; J gene: TRBJ1-2; D gene: TRBD1; clone size: -; CDR3 DNA: TGTGCCAGCAGCTTGGCAGGGGGTATCGATGGCTACACCTTC; CDR3 protein: CASSLAGGIDGYTF
V gene: TRBV12-5; J gene: TRBJ1-2; D gene: TRBD1; clone size: -; CDR3 DNA: TGTGCTAGTGGTCCCACTTTCACAGGGGACTATGGCTACACCTTC; CDR3 protein: CASGPTFTGDYGYTF
V gene: TRBV6-2/TRBV6-3; J gene: TRBJ2-5; D gene: TRBD1; clone size: -; CDR3 DNA: TGTGCCAGCAGTTACTCAGTGACAGGGCAAGAGACCCAGTACTTC; CDR3 protein: CASSYSVTGQETQYF
V gene: TRBV7-9; J gene: TRBJ1-6; D gene: -; clone size: -; CDR3 DNA: TGTGCCAGCAGCTACGGTGCCAGGCCGTCACCCCTCCACTTT; CDR3 protein: CASSYGARPSPLHF
V gene: TRBV19; J gene: TRBJ1-5; D gene: -; clone size: -; CDR3 DNA: TGTGCCAGTAGTACCGATACAGGCGCCAATCAGCCCCAGCATTTT; CDR3 protein: CASSTDTGANQPQHF
V gene: TRBV28; J gene: TRBJ1-5; D gene: -; clone size: -; CDR3 DNA: TGTGCCAGCAGACCTAGCAATCAGCCCCAGCATTTT; CDR3 protein: CASRPSNQPQHF
V gene: TRBV7-2; J gene: TRBJ2-1; D gene: -; clone size: -; CDR3 DNA: TGTGCCAGCAGCCAGGTCGGGGGTTACAATGAGCAGTTCTTC; CDR3 protein: CASSQVGGYNEQFF
V gene: TRBV19; J gene: TRBJ1-1; D gene: TRBD1; clone size: -; CDR3 DNA: TGTGCCAGTACGGGTAAAGACAGGGGGCCCACTGAAGCTTTCTTT; CDR3 protein: CASTGKDRGPTEAFF
V gene: TRBV5-1; J gene: TRBJ2-7; D gene: TRBD2; clone size: -; CDR3 DNA: TGCGCCAGCAGCTTGGTCGGGACTAGCGGGGACGGTGAGCAGTACTTC; CDR3 protein: CASSLVGTSGDGEQYF
V gene: TRBV7-9; J gene: TRBJ1-1; D gene: -; clone size: -; CDR3 DNA: TGTGCCAGCAGCATAACAGGCACACGGGCCACTGAAGCTTTCTTT; CDR3 protein: CASSITGTRATEAFF
V gene: TRBV6-1; J gene: TRBJ1-2; D gene: TRBD1; clone size: once; CDR3 DNA: TGTGCCAGCAGTGAAGCACAGGGGTGGATAAATGGCTACACCTTC; CDR3 protein: CASSEAQGWINGYTF